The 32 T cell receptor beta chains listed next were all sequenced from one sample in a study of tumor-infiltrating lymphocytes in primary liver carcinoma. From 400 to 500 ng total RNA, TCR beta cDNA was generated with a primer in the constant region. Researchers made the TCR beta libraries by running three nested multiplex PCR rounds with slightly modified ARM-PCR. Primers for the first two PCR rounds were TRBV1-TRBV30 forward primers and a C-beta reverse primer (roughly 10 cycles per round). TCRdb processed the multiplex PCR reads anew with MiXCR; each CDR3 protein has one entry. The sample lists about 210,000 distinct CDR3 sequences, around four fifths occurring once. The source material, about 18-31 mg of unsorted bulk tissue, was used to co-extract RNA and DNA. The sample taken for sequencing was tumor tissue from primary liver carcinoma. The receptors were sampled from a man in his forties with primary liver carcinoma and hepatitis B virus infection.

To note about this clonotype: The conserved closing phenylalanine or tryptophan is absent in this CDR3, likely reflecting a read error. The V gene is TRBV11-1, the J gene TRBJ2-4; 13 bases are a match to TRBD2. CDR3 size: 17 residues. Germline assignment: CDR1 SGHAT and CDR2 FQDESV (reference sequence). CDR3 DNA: TGTGCTAGCAGCTTTACCGGGACTAGCGGGAACAAAAACATTCAGTACTTA. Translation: CASSFTGTSGNKNIQYL.

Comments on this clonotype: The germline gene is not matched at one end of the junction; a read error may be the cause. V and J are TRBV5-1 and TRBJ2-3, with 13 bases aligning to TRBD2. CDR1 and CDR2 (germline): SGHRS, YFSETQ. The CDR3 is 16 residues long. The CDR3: CASSPRTSGSTDAQYF. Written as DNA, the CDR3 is TGCGCCAGCAGCCCCCGGACTAGCGGGAGCACAGATGCGCAGTATTTC.

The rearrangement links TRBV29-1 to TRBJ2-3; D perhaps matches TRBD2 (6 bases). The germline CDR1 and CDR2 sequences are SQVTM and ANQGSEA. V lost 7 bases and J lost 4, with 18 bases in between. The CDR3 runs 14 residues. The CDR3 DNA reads TGCAGCGGCTTAGCGTGGGAGGCAGCAGATACGCAGTATTTT. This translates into CSGLAWEAADTQYF.

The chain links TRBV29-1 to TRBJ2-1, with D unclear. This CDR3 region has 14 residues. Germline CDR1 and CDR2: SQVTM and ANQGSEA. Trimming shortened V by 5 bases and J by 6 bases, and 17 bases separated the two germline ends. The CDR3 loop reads CSVTATSSVNEQFF. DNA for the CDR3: TGCAGCGTTACCGCGACCTCGAGCGTCAATGAGCAGTTCTTC.

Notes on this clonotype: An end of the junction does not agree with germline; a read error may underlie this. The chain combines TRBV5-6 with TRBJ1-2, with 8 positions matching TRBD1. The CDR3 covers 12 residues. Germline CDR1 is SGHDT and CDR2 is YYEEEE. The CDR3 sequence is CASSLEPGGFTF. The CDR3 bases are TGTGCCAGCAGCCTGGAACCAGGGGGCTTCACCTTC.

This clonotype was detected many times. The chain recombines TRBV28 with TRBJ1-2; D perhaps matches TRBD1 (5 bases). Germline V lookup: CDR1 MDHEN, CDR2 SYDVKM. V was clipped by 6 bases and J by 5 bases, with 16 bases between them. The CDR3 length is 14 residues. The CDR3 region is CASSRRDGPYGYTF. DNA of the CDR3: TGTGCCAGCAGCCGGCGGGACGGACCTTATGGCTACACCTTC.

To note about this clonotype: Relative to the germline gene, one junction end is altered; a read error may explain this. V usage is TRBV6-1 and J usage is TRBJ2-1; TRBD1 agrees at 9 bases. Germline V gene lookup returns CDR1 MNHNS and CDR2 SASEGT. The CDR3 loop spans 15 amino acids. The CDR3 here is CASSEQQGAYNKQFF. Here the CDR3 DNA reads TGTGCCAGCAGTGAACAACAGGGGGCATACAATAAGCAGTTCTTC.

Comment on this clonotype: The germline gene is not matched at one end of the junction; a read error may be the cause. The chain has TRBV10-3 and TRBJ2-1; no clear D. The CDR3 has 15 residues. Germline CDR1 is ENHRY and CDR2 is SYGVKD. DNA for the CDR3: TGTGTCATCAGTGAGTCCGAGAGCTTTTACAATGAGCAGTCCTTC. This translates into CVISESESFYNEQSF.

The CDR3 coding sequence is TGCGCCAGCAGCTTGGGTCAGGCTGTAGTATTCTATGGCTACACCTTC. The encoded protein is CASSLGQAVVFYGYTF. The chain combines TRBV5-1 with TRBJ1-2; D gene unclear. Germline CDR1 SGHRS, CDR2 YFSETQ. The CDR3 has 16 amino acids. V was clipped by 0 bases and J by 4 bases, with 16 bases between them.

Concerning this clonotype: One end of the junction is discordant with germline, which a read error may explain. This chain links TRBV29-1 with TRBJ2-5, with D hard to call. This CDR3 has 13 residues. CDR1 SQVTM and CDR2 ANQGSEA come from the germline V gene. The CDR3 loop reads CSTLGSGQDTQYF. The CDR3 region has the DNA TGCAGCACGCTCGGATCCGGCCAAGATACCCAGTACTTC.

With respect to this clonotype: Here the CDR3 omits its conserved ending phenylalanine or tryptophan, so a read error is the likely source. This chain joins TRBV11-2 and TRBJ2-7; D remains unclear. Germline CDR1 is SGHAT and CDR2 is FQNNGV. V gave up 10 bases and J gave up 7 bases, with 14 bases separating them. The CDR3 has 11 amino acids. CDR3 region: CANTKGLEQYL. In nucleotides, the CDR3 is TGTGCCAACACAAAAGGGCTTGAGCAGTACCTC.

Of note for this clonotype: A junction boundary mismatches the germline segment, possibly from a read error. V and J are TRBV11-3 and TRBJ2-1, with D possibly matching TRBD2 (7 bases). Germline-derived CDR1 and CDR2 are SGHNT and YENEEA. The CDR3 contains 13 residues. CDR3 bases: TGTGCCAGCAGCGTACTGGCGGGGGCCGGGCAGTTGTTC. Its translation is CASSVLAGAGQLF.

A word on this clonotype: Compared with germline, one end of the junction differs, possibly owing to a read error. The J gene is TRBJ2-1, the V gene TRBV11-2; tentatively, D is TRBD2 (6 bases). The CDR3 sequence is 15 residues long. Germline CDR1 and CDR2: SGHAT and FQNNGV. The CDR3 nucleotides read TGTGCCAGCAGCCCCGACGGGAGTGCCCACAATGAACAGTTTTTC. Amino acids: CASSPDGSAHNEQFF.

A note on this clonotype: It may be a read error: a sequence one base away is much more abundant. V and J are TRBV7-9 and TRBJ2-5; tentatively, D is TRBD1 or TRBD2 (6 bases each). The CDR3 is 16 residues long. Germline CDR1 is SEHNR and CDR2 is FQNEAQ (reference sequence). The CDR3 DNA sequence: TGTGTCAGCAGCTTAGCGTTCGGGGGCGGTCAAGAGACCCAGTACTTC. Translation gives CVSSLAFGGGQETQYF.

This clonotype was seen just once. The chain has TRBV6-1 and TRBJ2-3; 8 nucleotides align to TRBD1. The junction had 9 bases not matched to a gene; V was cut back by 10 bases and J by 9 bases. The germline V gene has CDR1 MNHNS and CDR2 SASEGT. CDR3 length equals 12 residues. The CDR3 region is CANKSGTGTQYF. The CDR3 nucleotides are TGTGCCAACAAATCGGGGACAGGAACGCAGTATTTT.

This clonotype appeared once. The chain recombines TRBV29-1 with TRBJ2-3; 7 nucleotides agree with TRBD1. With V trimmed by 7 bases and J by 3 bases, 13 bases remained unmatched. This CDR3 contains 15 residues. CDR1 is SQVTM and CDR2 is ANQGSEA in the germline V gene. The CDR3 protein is CSAKYRDRGTDTQYF. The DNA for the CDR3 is TGCAGCGCCAAATACCGGGACAGAGGTACAGATACGCAGTATTTT.

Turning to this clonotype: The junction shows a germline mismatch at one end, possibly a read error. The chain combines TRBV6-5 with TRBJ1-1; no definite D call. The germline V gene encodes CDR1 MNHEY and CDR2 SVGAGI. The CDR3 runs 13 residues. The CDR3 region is CANSLASYIEAFF. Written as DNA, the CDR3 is TGTGCCAACAGTCTAGCCAGTTACATTGAAGCTTTCTTT.

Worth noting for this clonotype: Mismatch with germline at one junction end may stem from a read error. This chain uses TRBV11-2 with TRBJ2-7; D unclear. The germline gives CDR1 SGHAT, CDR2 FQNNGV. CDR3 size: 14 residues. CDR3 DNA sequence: TGCGCCATCAGCTCTAACATGAACTCCTACGAGCAGTATTTC. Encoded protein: CAISSNMNSYEQYF. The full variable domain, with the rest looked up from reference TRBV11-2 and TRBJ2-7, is EAGVAQSPRYKIIEKRQSVAFWCNPISGHATLYWYQQILGQGPKLLIQFQNNGVVDDSQLPKDRFSAERLKGVDSTLKIQPAKLEDSAVYLCAISSNMNSYEQYFGPGTRLTVT.

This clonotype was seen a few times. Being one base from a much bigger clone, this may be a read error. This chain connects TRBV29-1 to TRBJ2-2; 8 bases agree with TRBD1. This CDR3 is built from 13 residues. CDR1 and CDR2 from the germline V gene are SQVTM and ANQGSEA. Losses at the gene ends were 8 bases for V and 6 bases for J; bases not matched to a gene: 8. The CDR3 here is CSTSTGEAGELFF. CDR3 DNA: TGCAGCACCTCGACAGGGGAGGCCGGGGAGCTGTTTTTT.

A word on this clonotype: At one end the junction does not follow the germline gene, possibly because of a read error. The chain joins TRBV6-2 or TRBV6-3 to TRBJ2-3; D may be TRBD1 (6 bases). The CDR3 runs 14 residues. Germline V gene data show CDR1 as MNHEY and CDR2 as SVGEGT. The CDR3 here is CASSHGVGGDTQYF. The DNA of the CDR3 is TGTGCCAGCAGCCACGGGGTAGGGGGTGATACCCAGTATTTT.

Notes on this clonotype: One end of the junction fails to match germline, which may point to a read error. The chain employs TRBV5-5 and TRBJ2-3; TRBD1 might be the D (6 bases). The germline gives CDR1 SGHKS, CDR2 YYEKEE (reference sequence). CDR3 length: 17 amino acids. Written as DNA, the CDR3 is TGTGCCAGCAGCCGGGGAGCCGGGACAAGGGGCACAGATAGGCAGTATTTT. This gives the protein CASSRGAGTRGTDRQYF.

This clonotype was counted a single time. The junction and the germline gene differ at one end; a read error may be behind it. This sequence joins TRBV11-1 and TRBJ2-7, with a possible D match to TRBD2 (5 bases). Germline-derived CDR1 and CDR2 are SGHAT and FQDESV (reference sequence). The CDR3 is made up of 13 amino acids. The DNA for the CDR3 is TGTGCCAGCAGCCTGAGTCTAGCAAGGGAGCAATACTTC. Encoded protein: CASSLSLAREQYF.

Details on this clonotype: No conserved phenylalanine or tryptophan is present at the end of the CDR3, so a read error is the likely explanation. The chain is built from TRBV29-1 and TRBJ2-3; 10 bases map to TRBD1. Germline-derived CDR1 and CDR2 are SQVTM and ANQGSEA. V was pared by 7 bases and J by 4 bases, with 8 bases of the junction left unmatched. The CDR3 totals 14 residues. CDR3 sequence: CSASGTGVSDTQYI. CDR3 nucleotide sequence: TGCAGCGCTTCCGGGACAGGGGTGTCAGATACGCAGTATATT.

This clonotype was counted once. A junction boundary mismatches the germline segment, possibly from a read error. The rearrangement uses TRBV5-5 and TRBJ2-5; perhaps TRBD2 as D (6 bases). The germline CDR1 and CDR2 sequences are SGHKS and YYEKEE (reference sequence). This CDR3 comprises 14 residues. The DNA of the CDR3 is TGTCCCAGCACCTGGGGGGTGCACGGAGAGACCCAGTACTTC. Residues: CPSTWGVHGETQYF.

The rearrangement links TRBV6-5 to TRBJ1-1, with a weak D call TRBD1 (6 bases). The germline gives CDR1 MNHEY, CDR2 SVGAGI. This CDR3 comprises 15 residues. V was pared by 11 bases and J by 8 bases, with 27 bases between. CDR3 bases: TGTGCCGGCAATTACTCGATTGGGGGCGGAGCAGAAGCTTTCTTT. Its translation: CAGNYSIGGGAEAFF.

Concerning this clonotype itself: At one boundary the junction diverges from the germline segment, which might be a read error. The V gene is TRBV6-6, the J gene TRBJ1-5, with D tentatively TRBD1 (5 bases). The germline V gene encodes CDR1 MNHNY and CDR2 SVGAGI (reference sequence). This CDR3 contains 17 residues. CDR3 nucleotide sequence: TGTGTCAGCAGTTACTCGAAGGCACAAAGGGGCAAACAGCCCCAGCATTTT. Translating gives CVSSYSKAQRGKQPQHF.

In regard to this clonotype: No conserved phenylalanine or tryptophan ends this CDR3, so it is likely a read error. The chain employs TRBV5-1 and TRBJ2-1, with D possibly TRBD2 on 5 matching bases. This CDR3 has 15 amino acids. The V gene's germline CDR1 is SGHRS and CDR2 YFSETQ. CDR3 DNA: TGCGTCAGCAGCTTGGTTGGGGAGCCCTACAATGAGCAGTTCATC. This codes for CVSSLVGEPYNEQFI.

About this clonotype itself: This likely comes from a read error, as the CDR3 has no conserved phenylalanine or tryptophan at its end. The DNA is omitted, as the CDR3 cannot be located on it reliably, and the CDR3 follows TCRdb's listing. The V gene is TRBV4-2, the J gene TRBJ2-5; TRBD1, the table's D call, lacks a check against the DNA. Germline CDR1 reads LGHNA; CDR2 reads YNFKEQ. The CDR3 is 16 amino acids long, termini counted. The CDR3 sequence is CASSQDGTGGQESQYY.

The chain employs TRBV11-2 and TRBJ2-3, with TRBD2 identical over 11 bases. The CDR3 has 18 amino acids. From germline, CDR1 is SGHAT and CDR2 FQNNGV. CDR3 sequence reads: CANNLNLLAGGDADTQYF. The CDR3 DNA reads TGTGCTAACAACTTAAATCTCCTAGCGGGAGGCGATGCGGATACGCAGTATTTT.

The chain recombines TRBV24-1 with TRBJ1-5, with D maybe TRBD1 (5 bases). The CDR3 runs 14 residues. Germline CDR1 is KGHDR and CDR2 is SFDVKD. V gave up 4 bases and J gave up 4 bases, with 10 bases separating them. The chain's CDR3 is CATSDSGPNQPQHF. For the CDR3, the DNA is TGTGCCACCAGTGACTCGGGACCGAATCAGCCCCAGCATTTT.

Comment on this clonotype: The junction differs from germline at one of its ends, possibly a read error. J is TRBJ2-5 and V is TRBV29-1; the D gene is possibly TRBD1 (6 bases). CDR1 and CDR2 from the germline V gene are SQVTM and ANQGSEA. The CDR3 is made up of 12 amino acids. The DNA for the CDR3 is TGCAGCGTCTGGGACATGGGAGAGACCCAATACTTC. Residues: CSVWDMGETQYF.

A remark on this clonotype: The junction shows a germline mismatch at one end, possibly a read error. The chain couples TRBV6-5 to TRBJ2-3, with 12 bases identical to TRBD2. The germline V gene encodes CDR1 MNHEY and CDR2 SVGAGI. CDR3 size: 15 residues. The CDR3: CVRNPGLAGTDTQYF. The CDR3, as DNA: TGTGTCAGAAACCCAGGACTAGCGGGAACAGATACTCAGTATTTT.